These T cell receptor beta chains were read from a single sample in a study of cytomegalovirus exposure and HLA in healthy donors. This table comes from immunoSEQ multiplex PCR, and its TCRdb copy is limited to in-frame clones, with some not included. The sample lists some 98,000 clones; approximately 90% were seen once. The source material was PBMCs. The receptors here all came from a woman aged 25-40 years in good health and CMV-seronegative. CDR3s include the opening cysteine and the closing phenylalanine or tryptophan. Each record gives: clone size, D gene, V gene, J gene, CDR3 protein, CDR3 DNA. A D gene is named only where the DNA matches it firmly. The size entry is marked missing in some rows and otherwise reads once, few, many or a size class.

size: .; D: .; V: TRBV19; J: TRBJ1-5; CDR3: CASSRSYSNQPQHF; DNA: TGTGCCAGTAGTAGGTCCTATAGCAATCAGCCCCAGCATTTT
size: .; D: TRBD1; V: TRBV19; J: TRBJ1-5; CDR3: CASSIEQGGVSNQPQHF; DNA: TGTGCCAGTAGTATAGAGCAGGGGGGAGTCAGCAATCAGCCCCAGCATTTT
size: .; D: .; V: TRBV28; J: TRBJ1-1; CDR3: CASSYSGTEAFF; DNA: TGTGCCAGCAGTTACAGTGGGACTGAAGCTTTCTTT
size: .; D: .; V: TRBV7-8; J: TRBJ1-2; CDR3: CASSPPGQSYGYTF; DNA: TGTGCCAGCAGCCCCCCTGGACAGAGCTATGGCTACACCTTC
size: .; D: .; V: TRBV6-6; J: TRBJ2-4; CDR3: CASSPLGGAKNIQYF; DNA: TGTGCCAGCAGCCCACTAGGTGGGGCCAAAAACATTCAGTACTTC
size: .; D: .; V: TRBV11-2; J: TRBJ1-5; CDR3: CASSFTGNNQPQHF; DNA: TGTGCCAGCAGCTTTACAGGGAATAATCAGCCCCAGCATTTT
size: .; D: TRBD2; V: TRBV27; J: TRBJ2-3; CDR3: CASSSTKLAVSTDTQYF; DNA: TGTGCCAGCAGTTCAACCAAACTAGCGGTTAGCACAGATACGCAGTATTTT
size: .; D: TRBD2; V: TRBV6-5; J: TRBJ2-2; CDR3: CASSGTSGTGELFF; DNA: TGTGCCAGCAGTGGGACTAGCGGGACCGGGGAGCTGTTTTTT
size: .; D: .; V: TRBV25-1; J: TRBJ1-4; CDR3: CASSAENSPATNEKLFF; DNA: TGTGCCAGCAGCGCCGAGAACAGCCCTGCAACTAATGAAAAACTGTTTTTT
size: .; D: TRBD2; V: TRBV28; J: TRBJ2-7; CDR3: CASSPPAGGLSEQYF; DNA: TGTGCCAGCAGTCCCCCAGCGGGAGGCCTATCCGAGCAGTACTTC
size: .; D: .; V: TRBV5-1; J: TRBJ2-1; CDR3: CASSLIPDYNEQFF; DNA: TGCGCCAGCAGCTTAATACCAGATTACAATGAGCAGTTCTTC
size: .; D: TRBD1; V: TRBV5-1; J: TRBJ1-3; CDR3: CASSPDRPGNTIYF; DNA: TGCGCCAGCAGCCCGGACAGGCCAGGAAACACCATATATTTT
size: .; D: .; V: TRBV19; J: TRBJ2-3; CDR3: CASSQAGGTDTQYF; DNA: TGTGCCAGTAGCCAAGCCGGGGGCACAGATACGCAGTATTTT
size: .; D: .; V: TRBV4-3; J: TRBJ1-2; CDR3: CASSRKQGFHGYTF; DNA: TGCGCCAGCAGCCGCAAACAGGGATTTCATGGCTACACCTTC
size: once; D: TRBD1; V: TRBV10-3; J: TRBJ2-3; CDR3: CAISEDRGDTQYF; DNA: TGTGCCATCAGTGAAGACAGGGGGGATACGCAGTATTTT
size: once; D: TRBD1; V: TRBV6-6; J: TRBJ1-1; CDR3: CASSDRGRVAFF; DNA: TGTGCCAGCAGCGACAGGGGGCGAGTGGCTTTCTTT
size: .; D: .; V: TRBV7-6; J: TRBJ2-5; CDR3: CASSRIQGETQYF; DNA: TGTGCCAGCAGCAGAATCCAGGGGGAGACCCAGTACTTC
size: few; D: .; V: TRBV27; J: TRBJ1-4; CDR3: CASSWTVRTNEKLFF; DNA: TGTGCCAGCAGTTGGACAGTAAGAACTAATGAAAAACTGTTTTTT
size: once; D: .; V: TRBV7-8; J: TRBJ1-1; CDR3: CASSLLYGDEAFF; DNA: TGTGCCAGCAGCTTATTGTACGGGGATGAAGCTTTCTTT
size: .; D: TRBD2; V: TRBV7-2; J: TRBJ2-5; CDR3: CASSLDGGGLQETQYF; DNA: TGTGCCAGCAGCTTAGATGGGGGAGGGCTACAAGAGACCCAGTACTTC
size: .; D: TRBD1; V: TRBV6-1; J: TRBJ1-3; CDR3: CASSETFGRGRSGNTIYF; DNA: TGTGCCAGCAGTGAGACTTTCGGCAGGGGGCGTTCTGGAAACACCATATATTTT
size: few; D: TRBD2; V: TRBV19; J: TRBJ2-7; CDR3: CASSDSGGISYEQYF; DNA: TGTGCCAGTAGTGATAGCGGGGGGATCTCCTACGAGCAGTACTTC
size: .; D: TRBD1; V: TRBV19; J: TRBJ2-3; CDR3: CASSIDLGTAQYF; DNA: TGTGCCAGTAGTATAGATCTTGGGACAGCTCAGTATTTT
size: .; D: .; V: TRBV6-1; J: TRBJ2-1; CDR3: CASSEQGGRRFF; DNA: TGTGCCAGCAGTGAACAGGGGGGCCGCCGGTTCTTC
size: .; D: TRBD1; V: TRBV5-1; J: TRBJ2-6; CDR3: CASSPVTGAGANVLTF; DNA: TGCGCCAGCAGCCCAGTCACAGGGGCTGGGGCCAACGTCCTGACTTTC
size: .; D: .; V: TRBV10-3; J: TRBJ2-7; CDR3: CAGGEELGVEQYF; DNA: TGTGCCGGAGGGGAGGAACTAGGGGTCGAGCAGTACTTC
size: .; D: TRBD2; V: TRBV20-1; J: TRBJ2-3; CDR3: CRVAGGDTQYF; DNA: TGCAGGGTAGCGGGAGGTGATACGCAGTATTTT
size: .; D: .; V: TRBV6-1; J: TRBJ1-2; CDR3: CASTRLEGGYTF; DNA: TGTGCCAGCACAAGACTCGAGGGTGGCTACACCTTC
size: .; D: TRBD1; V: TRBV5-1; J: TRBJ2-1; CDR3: CASSQLTGGDEQFF; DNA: TGCGCCAGCAGCCAACTTACAGGGGGCGATGAGCAGTTCTTC
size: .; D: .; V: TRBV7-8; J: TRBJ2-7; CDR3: CASSLRTRGSEQYF; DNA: TGTGCCAGCAGCCTCCGGACTAGGGGGAGCGAGCAGTACTTC
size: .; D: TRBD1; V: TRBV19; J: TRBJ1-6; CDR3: CASSVQTGGTSPLHF; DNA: TGTGCCAGTAGTGTTCAGACAGGGGGCACTTCACCCCTCCACTTT
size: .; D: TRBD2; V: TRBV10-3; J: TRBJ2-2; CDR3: CAISAGGTGELFF; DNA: TGTGCCATCAGTGCGGGGGGGACCGGGGAGCTGTTTTTT
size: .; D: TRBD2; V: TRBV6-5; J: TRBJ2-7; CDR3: CASSRDSGGAYEQYF; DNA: TGTGCCAGCAGTCGAGATAGCGGGGGAGCCTACGAGCAGTACTTC
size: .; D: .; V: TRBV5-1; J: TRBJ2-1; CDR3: CASRGLADYNEQFF; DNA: TGCGCCAGCCGGGGGTTAGCGGACTACAATGAGCAGTTCTTC
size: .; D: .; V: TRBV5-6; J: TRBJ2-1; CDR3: CASSLAWGDEQFF; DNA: TGTGCCAGCAGCTTGGCCTGGGGCGATGAGCAGTTCTTC
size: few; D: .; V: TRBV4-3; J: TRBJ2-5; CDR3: CASSQEEAEETQYF; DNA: TGCGCCAGCAGCCAAGAAGAGGCCGAAGAGACCCAGTACTTC
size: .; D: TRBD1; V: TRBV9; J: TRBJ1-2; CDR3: CASSVDRVSANYGYTF; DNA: TGTGCCAGCAGCGTTGACAGGGTTTCAGCTAACTATGGCTACACCTTC